These 14 T cell receptor beta chains came from one sample sequenced in a study of beta chain features in type 1 diabetes. cDNA synthesis used the whole RNA isolate, giving expressed TCRB sequences. Libraries were prepared by immunoSEQ multiplex PCR; TCRdb keeps only in-frame clonotypes and omits some of them. The table has 970,000 or so clones, roughly a sixth seen once; the top ten hold around 0.02%. Sequenced material: naive CD4+ T cells from blood. The receptors shown here come from a young woman in good health.

This clone was found a few times. This chain links TRBV10-3 with TRBJ2-6; 9 positions match TRBD1. Germline CDR1 and CDR2: ENHRY and SYGVKD. The CDR3 consists of 17 residues. The V gene end was trimmed by 6 bases and the J gene end by 1 base; junction bases not matched to a gene: 7. The CDR3 sequence is CAIRPGQGSSGANVLTF. CDR3 sequence (DNA): TGTGCCATCAGGCCGGGACAGGGATCTTCTGGGGCCAACGTCCTGACTTTC.

This chain links TRBV5-1 with TRBJ2-5; D possibly corresponds to TRBD2 (5 bases). Germline lookup yields CDR1 SGHRS and CDR2 YFSETQ. This CDR3 is 14 amino acids long. Trimming cost V 6 bases and J 1 base, with 13 bases left between them. Here the CDR3 DNA reads TGCGCCAGCAAGGCCTCTGCGGGCCAAGAGACCCAGTACTTC. As protein: CASKASAGQETQYF. The variable domain in full, with the rest retrieved from reference TRBV5-1 and TRBJ2-5, is KAGVTQTPRYLIKTRGQQVTLSCSPISGHRSVSWYQQTPGQGLQFLFEYFSETQRNKGNFPGRFSGRQFSNSRSEMNVSTLELGDSALYLCASKASAGQETQYFGPGTRLLVL.

This chain joins TRBV7-8 and TRBJ2-3; TRBD2 is a possible D gene (6 bases). Germline CDR1 is SGHVS and CDR2 is FQNEAQ. The length of the CDR3 is 14 residues. Deletions cut 3 bases from V and 2 bases from J, with 9 bases between. In nucleotides, the CDR3 is TGTGCCAGCAGCTTGGGACTGATCACAGATACGCAGTATTTT. As protein: CASSLGLITDTQYF.

This clone has more than one count but fewer than ten. V is TRBV13 and J is TRBJ1-2; 10 bases match TRBD1. The J segment lost 1 base and the V segment lost 8 bases, leaving 10 bases of the junction unmatched. CDR1 is PRHDT and CDR2 is FYEKMQ in the germline V gene (reference sequence). CDR3 size: 16 residues. CDR3 coding DNA: TGTGCCAGCCGGCGACGGGACAGGGGAATTAACTATGGCTACACCTTC. Its translation is CASRRRDRGINYGYTF.

The CDR3 region is CASSLIGTDTQYF. Written as DNA, the CDR3 is TGTGCCAGCAGTTTAATCGGCACAGATACGCAGTATTTT. The V call is TRBV27, the J call TRBJ2-3; no reliable D call. The CDR3 is 13 amino acids. V was pared by 2 bases and J by 1 base, with 4 bases between. Per the germline V gene, CDR1 is MNHEY and CDR2 is SMNVEV (reference sequence).

This clone was seen only a few times. One end of the junction is discordant with germline, which a read error may explain. This chain uses TRBV7-7 with TRBJ2-2; perhaps TRBD1 as D (6 bases). Looked up from germline, CDR1 is SSHAT and CDR2 is FNYEAQ (reference sequence). This CDR3 region has 17 residues. The CDR3 loop reads CASSRENGTTNTGELFF. In DNA form, the CDR3 reads TGTGCTAGCAGCAGGGAAAACGGGACAACGAACACCGGGGAGCTGTTTTTT. The full variable domain, with the rest looked up from reference TRBV7-7 and TRBJ2-2, is GAGVSQSPRYKVTKRGQDVTLRCDPISSHATLYWYQQALGQGPEFLTYFNYEAQPDKSGLPSDRFSAERPEGSISTLTIQRTEQRDSAMYRCASSRENGTTNTGELFFGEGSRLTVL.

For this clone: This same CDR3 is encoded by further DNA sequences in the sample. The V call is TRBV29-1, the J call TRBJ1-5; a weak D match, TRBD1 (5 bases). The CDR3 loop spans 12 amino acids. Germline loops: CDR1 SQVTM, CDR2 ANQGSEA. V was shortened by 6 bases and J by 1 base, with 7 bases between the two germline ends. The CDR3: CSVGESNQPQHF. For the CDR3, the DNA is TGCAGCGTGGGGGAGAGCAATCAGCCCCAGCATTTT.

The chain joins TRBV6-1 to TRBJ1-1, with D possibly matching TRBD1 (5 bases). Germline V gene sequence: CDR1 MNHNS, CDR2 SASEGT. CDR3 length equals 14 residues. Deletions cut 3 bases from V and 4 bases from J, with 12 bases between. CDR3 coding DNA: TGTGCCAGCAGTGACGTGCCGGGGCTCACTGAAGCTTTCTTT. It yields the protein CASSDVPGLTEAFF.

The V and J genes are TRBV27 and TRBJ2-1, with 10 bases lining up with TRBD2. The CDR3 has 18 residues. CDR1 and CDR2 (germline): MNHEY, SMNVEV (reference sequence). With V trimmed by 7 bases and J by 1 base, 13 bases remained unmatched. In nucleotides, the CDR3 is TGTGCCAGCACTAAAAGGGGTCATAGCGGGAGGTCCTACAATGAGCAGTTCTTC. Amino acids: CASTKRGHSGRSYNEQFF.

This clone was seen a few times. V usage is TRBV4-2 and J usage is TRBJ2-1; TRBD2 matches at 7 bases. J gave up 0 bases and V 0 bases, and 5 bases lay outside the gene matches. The CDR3 totals 17 residues. CDR1 is LGHNA and CDR2 is YNFKEQ in the germline V gene. The CDR3 region has the DNA TGTGCCAGCAGCCAAGATCTCGGGACTACCTCCTACAATGAGCAGTTCTTC. It yields the protein CASSQDLGTTSYNEQFF.

This clone appeared a few times. The same CDR3 can be traced to other DNA sequences in this sample. This chain joins TRBV18 and TRBJ1-1; TRBD1 might be the D (5 bases). The CDR3 sequence is 13 residues long. Trimming removed 5 bases from V and 1 base from J, with 8 bases in between. Germline loops: CDR1 KGHSH, CDR2 LQKENI. CDR3 amino acids: CASSTTENTEAFF. The DNA for the CDR3 is TGTGCCAGCTCAACGACAGAGAACACTGAAGCTTTCTTT.

This chain links TRBV27 with TRBJ2-3; D is possibly TRBD2 (6 bases). Germline CDR1 and CDR2: MNHEY and SMNVEV (reference sequence). The CDR3 runs to 14 residues. The germline V and J ends were trimmed by 2 bases and 3 bases, with 9 bases remaining between them. The CDR3 loop is CASSLLGTTDTQYF. The CDR3, as DNA: TGTGCCAGCAGTTTACTCGGGACTACAGATACGCAGTATTTT.

The rearrangement links TRBV7-9 to TRBJ1-1, with TRBD1 matching 7 bases. Germline V gives CDR1 SEHNR, CDR2 FQNEAQ (reference sequence). Unmatched junction bases numbered 9, after V lost 5 bases and J lost 3 bases. The CDR3 runs 15 residues. Here the CDR3 DNA reads TGTGCCAGCAGCCTAGGGGCAGGGGGATACACTGAAGCTTTCTTT. It specifies CASSLGAGGYTEAFF. Complete variable domain (other parts from reference TRBV7-9 and TRBJ1-1): DTGVSQNPRHKITKRGQNVTFRCDPISEHNRLYWYRQTLGQGPEFLTYFQNEAQLEKSRLLSDRFSAERPKGSFSTLEIQRTEQGDSAMYLCASSLGAGGYTEAFFGQGTRLTVV.

The chain is built from TRBV7-9 and TRBJ2-5; D call uncertain. Trimming removed 5 bases at V and 3 bases at J, with 7 bases between. The CDR3 spans 12 residues. The V gene's germline CDR1 is SEHNR and CDR2 FQNEAQ (reference sequence). DNA of the CDR3: TGTGCCAGCAGCGCTAATAAAGAGACCCAGTACTTC. Protein sequence: CASSANKETQYF.